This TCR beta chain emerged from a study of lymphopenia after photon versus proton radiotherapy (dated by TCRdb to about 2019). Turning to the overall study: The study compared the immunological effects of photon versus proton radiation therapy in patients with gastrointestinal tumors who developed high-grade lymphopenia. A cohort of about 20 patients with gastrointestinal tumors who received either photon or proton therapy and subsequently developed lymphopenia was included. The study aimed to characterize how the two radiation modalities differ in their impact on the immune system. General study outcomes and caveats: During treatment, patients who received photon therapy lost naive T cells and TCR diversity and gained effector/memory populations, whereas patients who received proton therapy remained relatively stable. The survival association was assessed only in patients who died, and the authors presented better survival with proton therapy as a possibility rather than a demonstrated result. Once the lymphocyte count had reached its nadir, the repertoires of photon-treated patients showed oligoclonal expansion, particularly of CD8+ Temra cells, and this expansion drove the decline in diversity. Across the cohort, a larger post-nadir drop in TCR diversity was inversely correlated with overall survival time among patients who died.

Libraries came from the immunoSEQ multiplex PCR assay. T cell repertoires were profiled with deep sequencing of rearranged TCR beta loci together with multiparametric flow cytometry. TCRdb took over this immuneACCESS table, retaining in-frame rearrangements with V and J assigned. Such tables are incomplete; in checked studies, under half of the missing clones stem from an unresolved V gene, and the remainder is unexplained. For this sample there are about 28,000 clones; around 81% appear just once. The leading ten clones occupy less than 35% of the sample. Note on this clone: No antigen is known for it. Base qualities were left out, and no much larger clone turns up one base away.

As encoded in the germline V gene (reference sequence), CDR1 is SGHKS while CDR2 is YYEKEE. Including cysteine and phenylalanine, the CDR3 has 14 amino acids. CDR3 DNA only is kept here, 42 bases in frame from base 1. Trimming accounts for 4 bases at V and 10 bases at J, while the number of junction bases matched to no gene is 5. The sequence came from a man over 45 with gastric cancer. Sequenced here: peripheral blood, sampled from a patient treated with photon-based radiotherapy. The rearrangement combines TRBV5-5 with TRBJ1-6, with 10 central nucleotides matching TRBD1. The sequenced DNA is TGTGCCAGCAGCCCGGGACAGGGGACATCACCCCTCCACTTT. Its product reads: CASSPGQGTSPLHF.